This TCR beta chain is drawn from a study of pediatric ulcerative colitis. Across the study: Disease was pancolitis in over five and left-sided in two, histology-confirmed.

The germline CDR1 and CDR2 sequences are SGHVS and FNYEAQ. V was trimmed by 5 bases and J by 1 base, leaving 9 bases between them. This CDR3 region has 13 residues. This clone was recorded only once. Its antigen is still unknown. No immunosuppressive drugs were given to ulcerative colitis patients before diagnostic colonoscopy. Broader study findings: All ulcerative colitis patients, but no controls, carried a couple of rectal clonotypes.

Here immunoSEQ multiplex PCR was the method, and the copy in TCRdb shows in-frame clones only, minus some. This sample yields about 14,000 clones, of which just under 90% are seen a single time; approximately 0.96% belongs to the top ten. The material sequenced was blood. This chain joins TRBV7-6 and TRBJ2-7; D ambiguous. This receptor was taken from a boy between 10 and 17 years old with moderate ulcerative colitis. The CDR3 sequence is CASSPGPSYEQYF. CDR3 bases: TGTGCCAGCAGCCCCGGGCCATCCTACGAGCAGTACTTC.